The 31 T cell receptor beta chains listed next were all sequenced from one sample in a study of lymphopenia after photon versus proton radiotherapy. Sequenced by immunoSEQ multiplex PCR; TCRdb stores in-frame clones only, minus some. The repertoire holds about 45,000 clones, with over 75% as singletons. Sequenced material: peripheral blood, taken from a patient treated with photon-based radiotherapy. All receptors come from a man between 40 and 49 years old with gastric cancer.

The chain joins TRBV11-3 to TRBJ2-2; possibly TRBD1 for D (6 bases). From germline, CDR1 is SGHNT and CDR2 YENEEA. The ends were cut back, 1 base at V and 5 bases at J, with 14 bases in the middle. The CDR3 covers 16 residues. CDR3 residues: CASSLVASGETGELFF. For the CDR3, the DNA is TGTGCCAGCAGCTTAGTAGCCTCAGGGGAGACCGGGGAGCTGTTTTTT.

The chain employs TRBV7-9 and TRBJ1-2; TRBD1 matches 10 bases. The junction had 7 bases not matched to a gene; V was cut back by 6 bases and J by 6 bases. From germline, CDR1 is SEHNR and CDR2 FQNEAQ (reference sequence). The CDR3 runs to 14 residues. The chain's CDR3 is CASSLSGQGNGYTF. As DNA, the CDR3 is TGTGCCAGCAGTTTATCGGGACAGGGGAATGGCTACACCTTC. The full variable domain, with the rest looked up from reference TRBV7-9 and TRBJ1-2, is DTGVSQNPRHKITKRGQNVTFRCDPISEHNRLYWYRQTLGQGPEFLTYFQNEAQLEKSRLLSDRFSAERPKGSFSTLEIQRTEQGDSAMYLCASSLSGQGNGYTFGSGTRLTVV.

The genes are TRBV9 and TRBJ1-1; D ambiguous. There are 15 residues in the CDR3. V was clipped by 1 base and J by 1 base, with 11 bases between them. Germline V lookup: CDR1 SGDLS, CDR2 YYNGEE. CDR3 nucleotide sequence: TGTGCCAGCAGCGTATTGTCCAACCCGAACACTGAAGCTTTCTTT. Translation gives CASSVLSNPNTEAFF. Full variable domain (outside the CDR3, taken from reference TRBV9 and TRBJ1-1): DSGVTQTPKHLITATGQRVTLRCSPRSGDLSVYWYQQSLDQGLQFLIQYYNGEERAKGNILERFSAQQFPDLHSELNLSSLELGDSALYFCASSVLSNPNTEAFFGQGTRLTVV.

The chain recombines TRBV20-1 with TRBJ1-1; 8 nucleotides match TRBD1. In germline, CDR1 is DFQATT, CDR2 SNEGSKA (reference sequence). This CDR3 has 11 residues. This chain's CDR3 is CGWGTGGEAFF. CDR3 DNA sequence: TGCGGTTGGGGGACAGGAGGTGAAGCTTTCTTT.

The CDR3 sequence: CASSLRGGIYEQFF. CDR3 coding DNA: TGTGCCAGCAGCTTACGGGGGGGCATCTATGAGCAGTTCTTC. The chain links TRBV7-9 to TRBJ2-1, with 8 bases fitting TRBD2. J gave up 8 bases and V 2 bases, and 5 bases lay outside the gene matches. Germline V gene sequence: CDR1 SEHNR, CDR2 FQNEAQ (reference sequence). This CDR3 has 14 residues.

This chain links TRBV9 with TRBJ2-3, with 12 bases that match TRBD2. CDR1 SGDLS and CDR2 YYNGEE come from the germline V gene. V was pared by 0 bases and J by 1 base, with 6 bases of the junction left unmatched. The CDR3 is 18 amino acids. This chain's CDR3 is CASSVGLAGEQGTDTQYF. CDR3 DNA sequence: TGTGCCAGCAGCGTAGGACTAGCGGGGGAACAGGGCACAGATACGCAGTATTTT.

The chain has TRBV5-6 and TRBJ1-3; 7 bases align to TRBD1. The CDR3 sequence is 17 residues long. Trimming removed 0 bases from V and 0 bases from J; junction bases left unmatched: 6. Germline CDR1 is SGHDT and CDR2 is YYEEEE. The CDR3 nucleotides read TGTGCCAGCAGCTTGGCCAAGACAGGGTACTCTGGAAACACCATATATTTT. This translates into CASSLAKTGYSGNTIYF.

The V gene is TRBV7-2, the J gene TRBJ2-7, with 7 bases that match TRBD2. Germline assignment: CDR1 SGHTA and CDR2 FQGNSA. Unmatched junction bases numbered 6, after V lost 5 bases and J lost 2 bases. The CDR3 totals 14 residues. CDR3 in amino acids: CASSRSRGAYEQYF. The CDR3 DNA is TGTGCCAGCAGCCGATCCCGGGGGGCCTACGAGCAGTACTTC.

The chain recombines TRBV7-2 with TRBJ2-1, with D maybe TRBD2 (6 bases). CDR1 and CDR2 from the germline V gene are SGHTA and FQGNSA. This CDR3 is 16 amino acids long. V lost 5 bases, J lost 2 bases, and 16 bases lay in between. This CDR3 reads CASSPGAGLAYNEQFF. The CDR3, as DNA: TGTGCCAGCAGCCCCGGGGCGGGACTCGCCTACAATGAGCAGTTCTTC.

The chain recombines TRBV10-2 with TRBJ2-2; D might be TRBD1 (5 bases). V was trimmed by 8 bases and J by 1 base, leaving 20 bases between them. The CDR3 has 17 amino acids. Germline values: CDR1 WSHSY, CDR2 SAAADI. The CDR3 loop reads CASAGTGAFWNTGELFF. In DNA, the CDR3 is TGCGCCAGCGCAGGAACAGGCGCCTTTTGGAACACCGGGGAGCTGTTTTTT.

This chain uses TRBV30 with TRBJ1-1, with TRBD1 as a possible D gene (5 bases). The CDR3 is made up of 13 amino acids. CDR1 and CDR2 (germline): GTSNPN, SVGIG (reference sequence). V was cut by 5 bases and J by 0 bases, with 10 bases left in between. The CDR3 DNA reads as TGTGCCTGGGCTAAGGGGATGAACACTGAAGCTTTCTTT. Residues: CAWAKGMNTEAFF.

The gene calls are TRBV6-5 and TRBJ1-3; TRBD1 agrees at 10 bases. The V segment lost 6 bases and the J segment 2 bases; nucleotides outside the gene matches: 4. Looked up from germline, CDR1 is MNHEY and CDR2 is SVGAGI. This CDR3 is built from 15 residues. The CDR3 nucleotides are TGTGCCAGCAGCCCCGGACAGGGGGCTGGAAACACCATATATTTT. This gives the protein CASSPGQGAGNTIYF.

This sequence joins TRBV30 and TRBJ1-1; possibly TRBD1 for D (6 bases). Germline CDR1 GTSNPN, CDR2 SVGIG (reference sequence). CDR3 length: 15 residues. The V and J ends lost 5 bases and 4 bases respectively, with 20 bases between them. This CDR3 is CAWGGASGKGTEAFF. CDR3 in DNA: TGTGCCTGGGGGGGGGCTTCGGGTAAGGGCACTGAAGCTTTCTTT. The full variable domain, completed using reference TRBV30 and TRBJ1-1, is SQTIHQWPATLVQPVGSPLSLECTVEGTSNPNLYWYRQAAGRGLQLLFYSVGIGQISSEVPQNLSASRPQDRQFILSSKKLLLSDSGFYLCAWGGASGKGTEAFFGQGTRLTVV.

The CDR3 reads CASGYGGKNEQYF. Written as DNA, the CDR3 is TGTGCTAGTGGCTACGGGGGCAAAAACGAGCAGTACTTC. The rearrangement joins TRBV12-5 to TRBJ2-7; D might be TRBD1 or TRBD2, each matching 6 bases. V lost 6 bases to trimming and J lost 5 bases, with 14 bases between them. This CDR3 region has 13 residues. Per germline, CDR1 LGHNT and CDR2 FRNRAP.

CDR3 region: CASAPSEGSNTGELFF. The CDR3 DNA reads as TGTGCCAGCGCCCCGTCGGAGGGCTCGAACACCGGGGAGCTGTTTTTT. The chain is built from TRBV6-4 and TRBJ2-2, with D maybe TRBD2 (6 bases). V shed 8 bases and J shed 0 bases, with 16 bases lying between them. CDR1 is MRHNA, CDR2 SNTAGT, per germline. The CDR3 is made up of 16 amino acids.

This chain joins TRBV9 and TRBJ1-2; the D gene is possibly TRBD1 (5 bases). CDR3 length: 13 amino acids. The V gene lost 4 bases and the J gene lost 4 bases, with 11 bases spanning the gap. CDR1 is SGDLS, CDR2 YYNGEE, per germline. DNA of the CDR3: TGTGCCAGCAGCCCTGACAGTTTCTATGGCTACACCTTC. Translating it yields CASSPDSFYGYTF.

The chain uses TRBV4-1 and TRBJ1-2; weak D call: TRBD1 (6 bases). Per germline, CDR1 MGHRA and CDR2 YSYEKL. The CDR3 runs 16 residues. Deletions cut 2 bases from V and 2 bases from J, with 15 bases between. The chain's CDR3 is CASSQLRTVQNYGYTF. As DNA, the CDR3 is TGCGCCAGCAGCCAACTTCGGACAGTCCAGAACTATGGCTACACCTTC.

This clone was found a few times. V usage is TRBV11-2 and J usage is TRBJ2-1; D not certain. V lost 1 base to trimming and J lost 2 bases, with 3 bases between them. Per germline, CDR1 SGHAT and CDR2 FQNNGV. The CDR3 consists of 13 residues. The CDR3 is CASSLVAYNEQFF. The CDR3 DNA follows: TGTGCCAGCAGCTTAGTCGCCTACAATGAGCAGTTCTTC. Based on the CDR3 plus reference TRBV11-2 and TRBJ2-1, the full variable domain is EAGVAQSPRYKIIEKRQSVAFWCNPISGHATLYWYQQILGQGPKLLIQFQNNGVVDDSQLPKDRFSAERLKGVDSTLKIQPAKLEDSAVYLCASSLVAYNEQFFGPGTRLTVL.

V gene TRBV5-1 combines with J gene TRBJ2-5; a possible D gene is TRBD2 (6 bases). CDR3 size: 15 residues. From germline, CDR1 is SGHRS and CDR2 YFSETQ. V lost 6 bases and J 2 bases, leaving 17 bases between the germline ends. CDR3 in amino acids: CASTLRRAGQETQYF. The CDR3 region has the DNA TGCGCCAGCACCCTGCGGCGGGCGGGACAAGAGACCCAGTACTTC.

This rearrangement joins TRBV5-1 to TRBJ2-5; 9 bases line up with TRBD2. The germline gives CDR1 SGHRS, CDR2 YFSETQ. The CDR3 extends over 17 amino acids. Losses at the gene ends were 0 bases for V and 5 bases for J; bases not matched to a gene: 11. The CDR3 DNA reads TGCGCCAGCAGCTTGGAATGGGGCGGGGGGGCGTCTGAGACCCAGTACTTC. Translation gives CASSLEWGGGASETQYF.

The chain joins TRBV11-2 to TRBJ2-5, with 8 bases matching TRBD2. Trimming cost V 5 bases and J 2 bases; bases outside gene matches: 4. Germline loops: CDR1 SGHAT, CDR2 FQNNGV. The CDR3 length is 14 residues. In nucleotides, the CDR3 is TGTGCCAGCAGCGTAGCGGGGAGGCAAGAGACCCAGTACTTC. It is translated as CASSVAGRQETQYF.

The chain recombines TRBV4-3 with TRBJ1-2; D perhaps matches TRBD1 (5 bases). Germline CDR1 LGHNA, CDR2 YSLEER. The length of the CDR3 is 13 residues. V lost 6 bases to trimming and J lost 4 bases, with 12 bases between them. The CDR3 spells CASSHLGVYGYTF. Here the CDR3 DNA reads TGCGCCAGCAGTCACCTAGGGGTCTATGGCTACACCTTC.

The chain joins TRBV11-2 to TRBJ2-3, with 7 bases matching TRBD2. Looked up from germline, CDR1 is SGHAT and CDR2 is FQNNGV. The CDR3 contains 16 residues. Trimming removed 1 base from V and 0 bases from J; junction bases left unmatched: 4. The CDR3: CASSLVGRGSTDTQYF. As DNA, the CDR3 is TGTGCCAGCAGCTTAGTGGGGCGGGGGAGCACAGATACGCAGTATTTT.

The rearrangement joins TRBV10-1 to TRBJ2-2; D not resolved. This CDR3 has 16 residues. The V and J ends lost 0 bases and 0 bases respectively, with 8 bases between them. Germline CDR1 WNHNN, CDR2 SYGVQD (reference sequence). CDR3 residues: CASSESDPPNTGELFF. In nucleotides, the CDR3 is TGCGCCAGCAGTGAGTCAGACCCTCCGAACACCGGGGAGCTGTTTTTT.

The chain recombines TRBV4-2 with TRBJ1-5, with a possible D match to TRBD1 (5 bases). Trimming left V 4 bases short and J 4 bases short, with 14 bases between. Looked up from germline, CDR1 is LGHNA and CDR2 is YNFKEQ. The CDR3 has 15 residues. This chain's CDR3 is CASSLGTEDNQPQHF. Here the CDR3 DNA reads TGTGCCAGCAGCCTCGGGACGGAGGATAATCAGCCCCAGCATTTT.

The rearrangement links TRBV5-6 to TRBJ2-5; tentatively, D is TRBD2 (5 bases). The germline V and J ends were trimmed by 0 bases and 0 bases, with 9 bases remaining between them. This CDR3 has 15 residues. CDR1 and CDR2 (germline): SGHDT, YYEEEE. The CDR3 nucleotides read TGTGCCAGCAGCTTGGCCGGAGGCCACCAAGAGACCCAGTACTTC. This codes for CASSLAGGHQETQYF.

Judged by abundance, this clone is medium-sized. The chain recombines TRBV18 with TRBJ1-2; 7 nucleotides align to TRBD1. Germline assignment: CDR1 KGHSH and CDR2 LQKENI. Trimming at V came to 1 base and at J to 4 bases, leaving 12 bases not matched to a gene. This CDR3 is 17 amino acids long. CDR3 amino acids: CASSPQGAAPTGYGYTF. CDR3 in DNA: TGTGCCAGCTCACCACAGGGGGCGGCTCCTACGGGCTATGGCTACACCTTC. The full variable domain, its missing parts supplied by reference TRBV18 and TRBJ1-2, is NAGVMQNPRHLVRRRGQEARLRCSPMKGHSHVYWYRQLPEEGLKFMVYLQKENIIDESGMPKERFSAEFPKEGPSILRIQQVVRGDSAAYFCASSPQGAAPTGYGYTFGSGTRLTVV.

This chain uses TRBV29-1 with TRBJ2-5; D is unclear. The CDR3 covers 10 residues. The V end lost 4 bases, the J end lost 4 bases, and 4 bases lay between the germline ends. Germline V gives CDR1 SQVTM, CDR2 ANQGSEA. This CDR3 reads CSVVLETQYF. DNA for the CDR3: TGCAGCGTTGTATTAGAGACCCAGTACTTC.

The chain employs TRBV29-1 and TRBJ2-1; TRBD2 aligns across 8 bases. Germline V gene lookup returns CDR1 SQVTM and CDR2 ANQGSEA. This CDR3 comprises 13 residues. This CDR3 is CTTRGGSYNEQFF. As DNA, the CDR3 is TGCACCACACGGGGGGGGTCCTACAATGAGCAGTTCTTC.

This chain links TRBV19 with TRBJ1-2; maybe TRBD1 (5 bases). Germline V lookup: CDR1 LNHDA, CDR2 SQIVND (reference sequence). The CDR3 sequence is 15 residues long. Trimming took 9 bases from V and 6 from J, leaving 23 bases between them. CDR3 sequence (DNA): TGTGCCAGCCGCCAAGATGGGATGCTAGGGGATGGCTACACCTTC. This sequence encodes CASRQDGMLGDGYTF.

CDR3 coding DNA: TGTGCCAGCAGCTTAGTCCCCGGAAATAACTATGGCTACACCTTC. It codes for CASSLVPGNNYGYTF. The chain couples TRBV7-9 to TRBJ1-2; D is unresolved. Trimming pared 1 base from V and 1 base from J, leaving 10 bases between. There are 15 residues in the CDR3. The germline V gene has CDR1 SEHNR and CDR2 FQNEAQ (reference sequence). Drawing the rest from reference TRBV7-9 and TRBJ1-2, the complete variable domain is DTGVSQNPRHKITKRGQNVTFRCDPISEHNRLYWYRQTLGQGPEFLTYFQNEAQLEKSRLLSDRFSAERPKGSFSTLEIQRTEQGDSAMYLCASSLVPGNNYGYTFGSGTRLTVV.